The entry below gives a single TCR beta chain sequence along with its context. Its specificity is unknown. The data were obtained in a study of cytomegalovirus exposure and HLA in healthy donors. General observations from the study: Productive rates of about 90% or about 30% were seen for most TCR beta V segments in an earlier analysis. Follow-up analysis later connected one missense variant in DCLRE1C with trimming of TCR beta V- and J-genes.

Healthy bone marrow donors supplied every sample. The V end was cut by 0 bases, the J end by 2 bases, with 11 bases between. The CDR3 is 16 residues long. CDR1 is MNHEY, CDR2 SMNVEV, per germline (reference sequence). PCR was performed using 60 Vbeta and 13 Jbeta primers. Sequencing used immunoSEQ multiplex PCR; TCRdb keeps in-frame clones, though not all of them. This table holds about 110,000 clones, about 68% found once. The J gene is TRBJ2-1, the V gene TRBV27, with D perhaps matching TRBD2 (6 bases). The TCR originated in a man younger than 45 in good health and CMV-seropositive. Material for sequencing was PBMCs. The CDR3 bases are TGTGCCAGCAGTTTATCGGCGGGACTGCCCTACAATGAGCAGTTCTTC. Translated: CASSLSAGLPYNEQFF.